The 31 T cell receptor beta chains in this list originate from one sample, sequenced in a study of blood T cell repertoires in COVID-19 (dated by TCRdb to the early 2020s). Receptor amplification or capture employed the immunoSEQ multiplex PCR assay. The clones in this table, taken by TCRdb from immuneACCESS, are in-frame only. Not every clone is retained; where verified, under half of the shortfall comes from an unresolved V gene, and the cause of the rest is unknown. Counted in this sample were 450,000 or so clones; approximately 92% of them appeared once. The ten largest make up over 0.7% of the sample. The sequenced sample consisted of peripheral blood. The receptors originated from a man between 18 and 35 years old with COVID-19, enrolled during active disease.

The chain carries TRBV27 and TRBJ2-3; the match to TRBD2 covers 12 bases. This CDR3 has 15 residues. V was clipped by 3 bases and J by 3 bases; unmatched bases: 1. The germline CDR1 and CDR2 sequences are MNHEY and SMNVEV (reference sequence). CDR3 bases: TGTGCCAGCAGTTTGCTAGCGGGAGGGACAGATACGCAGTATTTT. Translating it yields CASSLLAGGTDTQYF.

The V and J genes are TRBV3-1 (or the pseudogene TRBV3-2) and TRBJ1-1, with TRBD1 as a possible D gene (6 bases). Germline V gene lookup returns CDR1 LGHDT and CDR2 YNNKEL (reference sequence). This CDR3 is built from 14 residues. V was shortened by 1 base and J by 4 bases, with 10 bases between the two germline ends. The CDR3 reads CASSQGGLGTEAFF. The CDR3 region has the DNA TGTGCCAGCAGCCAAGGGGGGCTAGGCACTGAAGCTTTCTTT.

In its sample, this clone was seen once. The chain has TRBV4-1 and TRBJ2-3; 10 bases agree with TRBD2. V lost 0 bases and J lost 5; bases outside the gene matches: 11. The CDR3 contains 18 residues. Germline V CDR1 and CDR2: MGHRA, YSYEKL. The CDR3: CASSQEGSSGGTGDTQYF. In nucleotides, the CDR3 is TGCGCCAGCAGCCAAGAAGGAAGTAGCGGGGGGACAGGAGATACGCAGTATTTT.

This chain connects TRBV2 to TRBJ1-5; D is unresolved. The V and J ends lost 7 bases and 0 bases respectively, with 10 bases between them. This CDR3 is 14 amino acids long. Germline V CDR1 and CDR2: SNHLY, FYNNEI. The CDR3 DNA reads TGTGCCAGCACCGGTGGAGGTAGCAATCAGCCCCAGCATTTT. Translating gives CASTGGGSNQPQHF.

This chain joins TRBV6-5 and TRBJ1-2; D possibly corresponds to TRBD1 (5 bases). Germline V gene data show CDR1 as MNHEY and CDR2 as SVGAGI. This CDR3 has 13 amino acids. Between the trimmed V and J ends, which lost 7 bases and 7 bases, there was a span of 16 bases. CDR3 sequence reads: CASTWGGRAGYTF. In DNA, the CDR3 is TGTGCCAGCACCTGGGGTGGCAGGGCTGGCTACACCTTC.

This clone was seen only a few times. The CDR3, as DNA: TGTGCCAGCAGCTTGGCCATCTTTCTGAGTGGCTACACCTTC. As protein: CASSLAIFLSGYTF. V gene TRBV5-5 combines with J gene TRBJ1-2, with D hard to call. CDR1 is SGHKS, CDR2 YYEKEE, per germline (reference sequence). V was shortened by 0 bases and J by 7 bases, with 13 bases between the two germline ends. The CDR3 covers 14 residues.

The genes are TRBV6-5 and TRBJ1-1; D gene uncertain. The CDR3 sequence is 13 residues long. CDR1 MNHEY and CDR2 SVGAGI come from the germline V gene. V gave up 0 bases and J gave up 7 bases, with 9 bases separating them. CDR3 nucleotides: TGTGCCAGCAGTTACTCGATGGTGAGTGAAGCTTTCTTT. Translated: CASSYSMVSEAFF.

This clone was seen just once. The chain links TRBV25-1 to TRBJ2-5, with 9 bases lining up with TRBD2. Germline V lookup: CDR1 MGHDK, CDR2 SYGVNS. The J segment lost 0 bases and the V segment lost 6 bases, leaving 5 bases of the junction unmatched. This CDR3 contains 15 residues. CDR3 amino acids: CASSRTSVYQETQYF. The DNA for the CDR3 is TGTGCCAGCAGCCGGACTAGCGTGTACCAAGAGACCCAGTACTTC.

V and J are TRBV6-5 and TRBJ2-7, with D maybe TRBD2 (6 bases). The V gene's germline CDR1 is MNHEY and CDR2 SVGAGI. The CDR3 runs to 13 residues. The V gene lost 8 bases and the J gene lost 2 bases, with 13 bases spanning the gap. The chain's CDR3 is CASSEGLPYEQYF. The CDR3 bases are TGTGCCAGCTCGGAGGGCCTGCCCTACGAGCAGTACTTC.

The V gene is TRBV4-1, the J gene TRBJ1-5; D not certain. The CDR3 loop spans 15 amino acids. Germline CDR1 reads MGHRA; CDR2 reads YSYEKL. Trimming removed 1 base from V and 2 bases from J, with 9 bases in between. CDR3 sequence reads: CASSQGAWGNQPQHF. CDR3 DNA: TGCGCCAGCAGCCAAGGGGCATGGGGCAATCAGCCCCAGCATTTT.

The gene calls are TRBV19 and TRBJ1-2; possibly TRBD1 for D (5 bases). V was shortened by 7 bases and J by 1 base, with 10 bases between the two germline ends. The CDR3 is 13 residues long. The germline V gene encodes CDR1 LNHDA and CDR2 SQIVND (reference sequence). CDR3 protein: CASIGTGNYGYTF. DNA of the CDR3: TGTGCCAGTATAGGTACAGGTAACTATGGCTACACCTTC.

This clone was seen once. V is TRBV6-1 and J is TRBJ1-3; D perhaps matches TRBD1 (6 bases). There are 14 residues in the CDR3. The germline V gene encodes CDR1 MNHNS and CDR2 SASEGT. V gave up 2 bases and J gave up 2 bases, with 7 bases separating them. In nucleotides, the CDR3 is TGTGCCAGCAGTGAAACAGGGACTGGAAACACCATATATTTT. Translating it yields CASSETGTGNTIYF.

The gene calls are TRBV30 and TRBJ2-1, with 12 bases lining up with TRBD2. J gave up 8 bases and V 2 bases, and 16 bases lay outside the gene matches. This CDR3 contains 18 residues. Germline V lookup: CDR1 GTSNPN, CDR2 SVGIG (reference sequence). The CDR3 DNA follows: TGTGCCTGGAGTTTCGTCGGACTAGCGGGGAGTGGGATGCATGAGCAGTTCTTC. Translating gives CAWSFVGLAGSGMHEQFF.

The table lists this clone with a few counts. The genes are TRBV6-5 and TRBJ2-5, with 7 bases identical to TRBD2. The germline V gene encodes CDR1 MNHEY and CDR2 SVGAGI. Germline trimming cut 7 bases from V and 5 bases from J; bases unmatched to any gene: 10. The CDR3 spans 14 residues. The CDR3 coding sequence is TGTGCCAGCACCAACAGCGGGACCGGGGAGACCCAGTACTTC. Translating gives CASTNSGTGETQYF.

The chain is built from TRBV20-1 and TRBJ2-1, with D hard to call. CDR3 length: 11 amino acids. Trimming left V 3 bases short and J 7 bases short, with 7 bases between. Germline V gene lookup returns CDR1 DFQATT and CDR2 SNEGSKA (reference sequence). Here the CDR3 DNA reads TGCAGTGCTAGTATCTTAAATGAGCAGTTCTTC. Its translation: CSASILNEQFF.

The chain recombines TRBV28 with TRBJ1-1; 7 bases match TRBD1. J was trimmed by 11 bases and V by 6 bases; bases with no gene match: 12. The CDR3 covers 13 residues. Germline V lookup: CDR1 MDHEN, CDR2 SYDVKM. DNA for the CDR3: TGTGCCAGCAGGGTACAGGGGCCTAATGGGGCTTTCTTT. It specifies CASRVQGPNGAFF.

The chain employs TRBV27 and TRBJ2-7, with 7 bases fitting TRBD1. V dropped 3 bases and J dropped 6; count of bases not matched to a gene: 11. The CDR3 loop spans 15 amino acids. CDR1 and CDR2 from the germline V gene are MNHEY and SMNVEV (reference sequence). As DNA, the CDR3 is TGTGCCAGCAGTTTTATCCGGACAGGCCCTGGCGAGCAGTACTTC. Its protein product is CASSFIRTGPGEQYF.

This chain links TRBV5-1 with TRBJ2-5, with D perhaps matching TRBD1 (5 bases). V was cut by 1 base and J by 5 bases, with 12 bases left in between. CDR1 and CDR2 (germline): SGHRS, YFSETQ. The length of the CDR3 is 14 residues. This CDR3 is CASSLRQKPETQYF. CDR3 DNA: TGCGCCAGCAGCTTGAGACAGAAGCCCGAGACCCAGTACTTC.

V gene TRBV3-1 (or the pseudogene TRBV3-2) combines with J gene TRBJ2-7; 8 bases map to TRBD2. V gave up 1 base and J gave up 3 bases; unmatched junction bases: 8. Per the germline V gene, CDR1 is LGHDT and CDR2 is YNNKEL (reference sequence). This CDR3 has 16 residues. The CDR3 region is CASSQGGGLIYYEQYF. In DNA, the CDR3 is TGTGCCAGCAGCCAAGGCGGGGGGCTAATTTACTACGAGCAGTACTTC.

The chain recombines TRBV15 with TRBJ1-1; D unclear. The germline V and J ends were trimmed by 3 bases and 1 base, with 12 bases remaining between them. In germline, CDR1 is LNHNV, CDR2 YYDKDF (reference sequence). The CDR3 totals 15 residues. Written as DNA, the CDR3 is TGTGCCACCAGCAGCCCGACGGGTGGGAACACTGAAGCTTTCTTT. Translating gives CATSSPTGGNTEAFF.

CDR3 DNA: TGTGCCAGCAGCCCGGGACTAGAGCAGTACTTC. Protein: CASSPGLEQYF. The chain recombines TRBV6-6 with TRBJ2-7, with 7 bases aligning to TRBD2. Trimming cost V 6 bases and J 7 bases; bases outside gene matches: 3. The CDR3 spans 11 residues. The germline V gene has CDR1 MNHNY and CDR2 SVGAGI (reference sequence).

About this clone: A much larger clone differs from this one at a single base, so this may be a read error. The chain carries TRBV19 and TRBJ1-5, with D possibly being TRBD1 (6 bases). The CDR3 length is 14 residues. Germline V lookup: CDR1 LNHDA, CDR2 SQIVND (reference sequence). V shed 3 bases and J shed 3 bases, with 9 bases lying between them. The CDR3 DNA reads TGTGCCAGTAGTATCCGGGACAACAATCAGCCCCAGCATTTT. This encodes CASSIRDNNQPQHF.

The CDR3 loop reads CASSLVGGSSYNEQFF. The CDR3 bases are TGCGCCAGCAGCTTGGTGGGCGGGAGTTCCTACAATGAGCAGTTCTTC. The chain has TRBV5-1 and TRBJ2-1; TRBD2 matches 7 bases. V gave up 0 bases and J gave up 1 base; unmatched junction bases: 4. Germline CDR1 reads SGHRS; CDR2 reads YFSETQ. The CDR3 spans 16 residues.

The chain links TRBV19 to TRBJ2-3; D may be TRBD2 (6 bases). CDR3 size: 16 residues. Between the trimmed V and J ends, which lost 5 bases and 5 bases, there was a span of 20 bases. Germline V gene sequence: CDR1 LNHDA, CDR2 SQIVND (reference sequence). In DNA, the CDR3 is TGTGCCAGTAGTCCTTCACACAAAGGCGGGGTAGATACGCAGTATTTT. Encoded protein: CASSPSHKGGVDTQYF.

The rearrangement links TRBV11-3 to TRBJ1-5; D gene ambiguous. V was pared by 4 bases and J by 1 base, with 14 bases between. The CDR3 is 16 amino acids. In germline, CDR1 is SGHNT, CDR2 YENEEA. The CDR3 region has the DNA TGTGCCAGCAGCTCGGGAGCCTCGGTAAGCAATCAGCCCCAGCATTTT. As protein: CASSSGASVSNQPQHF.

The rearrangement links TRBV6-5 to TRBJ2-3; D possibly corresponds to TRBD2 (6 bases). CDR3 length: 16 amino acids. Trimming left V 0 bases short and J 0 bases short, with 10 bases between. Per the germline V gene, CDR1 is MNHEY and CDR2 is SVGAGI. Here the CDR3 reads CASSYSLRESTDTQYF. CDR3 nucleotides: TGTGCCAGCAGTTACTCCCTTCGGGAGAGCACAGATACGCAGTATTTT.

The chain carries TRBV7-9 and TRBJ1-3; D not resolved. Germline V gives CDR1 SEHNR, CDR2 FQNEAQ (reference sequence). The germline V and J ends were trimmed by 3 bases and 7 bases, with 13 bases remaining between them. The CDR3 consists of 14 residues. CDR3 DNA sequence: TGTGCCAGCAGCTTGGAAAGTCCCAGGAACACCATATATTTT. This translates into CASSLESPRNTIYF.

V is TRBV19 and J is TRBJ1-2; 8 positions match TRBD1. Per the germline V gene, CDR1 is LNHDA and CDR2 is SQIVND (reference sequence). Trimming cost V 2 bases and J 8 bases; bases outside gene matches: 4. This CDR3 spans 13 amino acids. CDR3 residues: CASSILAGGGYTF. CDR3 DNA: TGTGCCAGTAGTATATTAGCAGGGGGCGGCTACACCTTC. The whole variable domain, filled in from reference TRBV19 and TRBJ1-2, reads DGGITQSPKYLFRKEGQNVTLSCEQNLNHDAMYWYRQDPGQGLRLIYYSQIVNDFQKGDIAEGYSVSREKKESFPLTVTSAQKNPTAFYLCASSILAGGGYTFGSGTRLTVV.

In its sample, this clone was seen once. The CDR3 DNA follows: TGTGCCAGCAGTGAAGCGACTAGCGGGGGGGGCAATGAGCAGTTCTTC. This encodes CASSEATSGGGNEQFF. The rearrangement uses TRBV6-1 and TRBJ2-1, with 14 bases aligning to TRBD2. From germline, CDR1 is MNHNS and CDR2 SASEGT. The CDR3 loop spans 16 amino acids. With 0 bases clipped from V and 6 bases from J, the junction kept 1 base outside the gene matches.

This clone turned up a few times. This chain joins TRBV28 and TRBJ2-7, with 10 bases identical to TRBD2. V lost 5 bases to trimming and J lost 2 bases; unmatched junction nucleotides: 3. The germline gives CDR1 MDHEN, CDR2 SYDVKM. The CDR3 contains 14 residues. The CDR3, as DNA: TGTGCCAGCAGTCCCGGACTAGCGGCCTACGAGCAGTACTTC. Translated, it gives CASSPGLAAYEQYF.

The chain employs TRBV7-9 and TRBJ1-5; maybe TRBD1 (5 bases). CDR3 length: 16 residues. V was clipped by 5 bases and J by 0 bases, with 14 bases between them. Germline CDR1 and CDR2: SEHNR and FQNEAQ (reference sequence). CDR3 in DNA: TGTGCCAGCAGCCGCCTAGGGGAACATAGCAATCAGCCCCAGCATTTT. As protein: CASSRLGEHSNQPQHF.